This section outlines one T cell receptor (beta chain) sequence together with its context. Its target antigen remains unknown. No quality values exist for individual bases; no much larger clone is one base distant. The same CDR3 also results from other DNA sequences found in this sample. The data are from a study of shared T cell receptors in the human thymus (TCRdb year 2021). Some background on the complete study: The study examined how self-reactive, shared T-cell receptor alpha chains are generated in the human thymus.

The CDR3 numbers 12 residues from cysteine through phenylalanine. The read is trimmed to its CDR3 DNA, 36 bases read in frame from base 1. V is reduced by 1 base and J by 6 bases, leaving a spacing of 6 bases between them. Taken from the germline V gene, the CDR1 and CDR2 loops are SGHRS and YFSETQ. The library came from the immunoSEQ multiplex PCR assay. TCRdb provides this immuneACCESS table in a form limited to in-frame rearrangements. Some clones are lacking; in checked studies, under half of them reflect an unresolved V gene, and why the rest are absent is not known. The sample yields approximately 760,000 clones; approximately 83% were counted once. About 0.011% of the sample is held by the ten biggest clonotypes. These data also formed part of another study, on human thymus T cells. As the second paper documents: Donors were immunologically healthy infants undergoing open corrective cardiac surgery for congenital heart defects in Finland. Thymus tissue was collected as surgical resects that were removed during corrective cardiac surgery. Biased V and J gene segment usage appeared to be present in both thymic and peripheral blood repertoires. According to the related research, thymic TCR repertoires were highly overlapping among unrelated individuals. The study used under 10 infant thymus samples plus four related peripheral blood samples to characterize TCR alpha and beta repertoires. The cohort included more than 5 male and a couple of female infants, with donor ages spanning 7 to 244 days. Thymocytes were released mechanically from tissue and stored at -70 °C as pellets of about 8.5-31 million cells. A QIAsymphony instrument was used to extract genomic DNA from frozen cell pellets. Using the immunoSEQ multiplex PCR assay, the TCRB and TCRAD loci were amplified from a standardized quantity of quality-controlled genomic DNA. The amplicons covered the V(D)J region and were long enough to include the CDR3 and to identify the V and J genes. Through the commercial immunoSEQ service, the amplicons were sequenced on an Illumina platform. Primer bias and sequencing errors were corrected as previously described, and TCRAD and TCRB definitions were based on the IMGT database. immunoSEQ Analyzer 3.0 and VDJTools were used for repertoire analysis, which covered basic statistics, V/J segment usage, diversity estimates, rarefaction and pairwise overlap. To estimate diversity, the Chao1, ChaoE, Efron-Thisted, Shannon and inverse Simpson indices were applied, and diversity was also estimated on datasets down-sampled to the smallest sample. Repertoire overlap used strict matching of CDR3 nucleotide sequence, V gene and J gene, with Jaccard-based multidimensional scaling clustering. On average, thymus samples gave 750,000 to 1,000,000 unique TCRB clonotypes, whereas blood samples gave about 84,000.

Source material: thymocytes. This sequence originates from a girl less than two years old with a congenital heart defect. Donor details come from another sample of the same person, matched by shared clones. The V gene is TRBV5-1 and the J gene is TRBJ2-3, with the identity of the D gene unclear. The sequence in DNA is TGCGCCAGCAGCTTGTCCGGGGATACGCAGTATTTT. Translated, this is CASSLSGDTQYF. The CDR3 plus the reference TRBV5-1 and TRBJ2-3 genes for the other parts give the full variable domain: KAGVTQTPRYLIKTRGQQVTLSCSPISGHRSVSWYQQTPGQGLQFLFEYFSETQRNKGNFPGRFSGRQFSNSRSEMNVSTLELGDSALYLCASSLSGDTQYFGPGTRLTVL.